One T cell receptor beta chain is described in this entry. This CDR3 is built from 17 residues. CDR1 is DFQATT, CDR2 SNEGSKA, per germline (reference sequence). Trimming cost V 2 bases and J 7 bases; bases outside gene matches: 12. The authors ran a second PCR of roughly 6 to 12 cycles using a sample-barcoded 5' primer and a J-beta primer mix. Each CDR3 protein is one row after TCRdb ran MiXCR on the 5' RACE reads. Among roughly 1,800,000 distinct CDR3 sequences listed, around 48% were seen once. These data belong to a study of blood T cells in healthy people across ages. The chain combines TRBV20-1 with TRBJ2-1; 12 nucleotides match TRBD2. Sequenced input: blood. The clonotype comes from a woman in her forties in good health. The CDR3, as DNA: TGCAGTGCTAGACCTAGCGGGGGGGCATTTCGGAAAAATGAGCAGTTCTTC. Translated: CSARPSGGAFRKNEQFF.